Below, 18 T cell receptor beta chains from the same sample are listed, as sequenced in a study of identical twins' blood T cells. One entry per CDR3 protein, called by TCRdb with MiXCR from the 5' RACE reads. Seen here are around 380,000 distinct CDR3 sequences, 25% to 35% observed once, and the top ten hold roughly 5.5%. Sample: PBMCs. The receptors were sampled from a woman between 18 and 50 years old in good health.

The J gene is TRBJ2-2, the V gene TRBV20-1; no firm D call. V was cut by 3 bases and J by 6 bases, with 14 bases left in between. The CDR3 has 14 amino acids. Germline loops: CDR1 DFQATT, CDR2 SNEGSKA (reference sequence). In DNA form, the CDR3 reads TGCAGTGCTAGGAGCACTATCAACGCCGGGGAGCTGTTTTTT. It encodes CSARSTINAGELFF.

In DNA form, the CDR3 reads TGTGCCAGCAGTTATACGACTAGCGGGGGGGCCGTGTTGTTCTTC. This gives the protein CASSYTTSGGAVLFF. J is TRBJ2-1 and V is TRBV6-2 or TRBV6-3, with TRBD2 matching over 14 bases. Trimming took 3 bases from V and 15 from J; bases not matched to a gene: 10. Germline V gene lookup returns CDR1 MNHEY and CDR2 SVGEGT. This CDR3 has 15 residues.

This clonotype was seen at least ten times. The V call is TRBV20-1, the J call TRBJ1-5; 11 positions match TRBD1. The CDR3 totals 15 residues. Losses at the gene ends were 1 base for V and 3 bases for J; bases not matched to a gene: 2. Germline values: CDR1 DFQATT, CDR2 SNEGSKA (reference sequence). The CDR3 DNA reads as TGCAGTGCTAGAGGGACAGGGGGCGACAATCAGCCCCAGCATTTT. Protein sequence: CSARGTGGDNQPQHF.

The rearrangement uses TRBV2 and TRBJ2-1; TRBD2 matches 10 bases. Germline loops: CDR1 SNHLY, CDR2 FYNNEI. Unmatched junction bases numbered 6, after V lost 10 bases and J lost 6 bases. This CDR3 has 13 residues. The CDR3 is CATVAGGFNEQFF. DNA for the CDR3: TGTGCCACTGTAGCGGGAGGTTTCAATGAGCAGTTCTTC.

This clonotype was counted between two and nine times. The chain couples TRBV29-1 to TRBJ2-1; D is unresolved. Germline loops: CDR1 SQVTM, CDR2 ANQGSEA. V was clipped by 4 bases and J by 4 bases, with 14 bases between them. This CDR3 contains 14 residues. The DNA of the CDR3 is TGCAGCGTTGTCTTGCTGAGATCATACAATGAGCAGTTCTTC. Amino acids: CSVVLLRSYNEQFF.

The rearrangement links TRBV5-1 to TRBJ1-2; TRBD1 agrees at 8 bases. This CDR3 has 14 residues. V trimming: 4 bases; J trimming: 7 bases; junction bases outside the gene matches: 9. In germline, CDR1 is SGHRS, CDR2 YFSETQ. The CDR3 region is CASSRGQERGGYTF. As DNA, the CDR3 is TGCGCCAGCAGCCGGGGACAGGAGAGAGGTGGCTACACCTTC. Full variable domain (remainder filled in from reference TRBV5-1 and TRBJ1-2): KAGVTQTPRYLIKTRGQQVTLSCSPISGHRSVSWYQQTPGQGLQFLFEYFSETQRNKGNFPGRFSGRQFSNSRSEMNVSTLELGDSALYLCASSRGQERGGYTFGSGTRLTVV.

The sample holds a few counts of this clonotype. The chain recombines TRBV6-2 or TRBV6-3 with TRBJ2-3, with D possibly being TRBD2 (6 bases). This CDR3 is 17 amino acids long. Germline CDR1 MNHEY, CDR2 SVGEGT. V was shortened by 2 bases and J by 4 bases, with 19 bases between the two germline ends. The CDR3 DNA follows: TGTGCCAGCAGTTACCCGGGTAGGAGCGGGTCCCCAGATACGCAGTATTTT. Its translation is CASSYPGRSGSPDTQYF.

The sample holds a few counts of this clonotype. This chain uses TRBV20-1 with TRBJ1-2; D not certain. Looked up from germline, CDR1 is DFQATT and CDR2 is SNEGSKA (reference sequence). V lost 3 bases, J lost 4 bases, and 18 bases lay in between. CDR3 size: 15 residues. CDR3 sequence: CSARATGPPIYGYTF. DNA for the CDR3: TGCAGTGCTAGGGCAACCGGGCCCCCGATCTATGGCTACACCTTC.

The DNA of the CDR3 is TGTGCCAGCAGTTATACCGGGACAGCCTCCTACGAGCAGTACTTC. Its translation is CASSYTGTASYEQYF. This chain uses TRBV12-3 or TRBV12-4 with TRBJ2-7; 7 bases map to TRBD1. With 4 bases clipped from V and 0 bases from J, the junction kept 6 bases outside the gene matches. The CDR3 loop spans 15 amino acids.

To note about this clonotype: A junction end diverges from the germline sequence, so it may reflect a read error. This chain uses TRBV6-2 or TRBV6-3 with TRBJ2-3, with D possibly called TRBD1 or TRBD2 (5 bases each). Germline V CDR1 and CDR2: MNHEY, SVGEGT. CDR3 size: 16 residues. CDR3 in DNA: TGTGCCGGCAGTTACAAGCCGGGACGTCCCCCAGATACGCAGTATTTT. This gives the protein CAGSYKPGRPPDTQYF.

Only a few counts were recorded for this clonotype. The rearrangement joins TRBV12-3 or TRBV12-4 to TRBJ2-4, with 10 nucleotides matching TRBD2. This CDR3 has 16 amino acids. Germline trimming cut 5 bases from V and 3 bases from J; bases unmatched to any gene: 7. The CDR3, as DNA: TGTGCCAGCAGTGCTAGCGGGAGTTTGGGCAAAAACATTCAGTACTTC. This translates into CASSASGSLGKNIQYF.

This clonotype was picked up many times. CDR3 DNA sequence: TGTGCCATCGGGCCAGGGGATGGCTACACCTTC. Protein: CAIGPGDGYTF. The chain links TRBV10-3 to TRBJ1-2, with TRBD1 as a possible D gene (6 bases). This CDR3 is built from 11 residues. The V and J ends lost 8 bases and 6 bases respectively, with 10 bases between them. Per germline, CDR1 ENHRY and CDR2 SYGVKD.

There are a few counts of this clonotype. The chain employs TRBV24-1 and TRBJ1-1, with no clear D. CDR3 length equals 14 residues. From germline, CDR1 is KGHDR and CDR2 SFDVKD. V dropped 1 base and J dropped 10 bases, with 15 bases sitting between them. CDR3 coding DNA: TGTGCCACCAGTGATTTAGACGGCGGGTGGACAGCTTTCTTT. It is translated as CATSDLDGGWTAFF.

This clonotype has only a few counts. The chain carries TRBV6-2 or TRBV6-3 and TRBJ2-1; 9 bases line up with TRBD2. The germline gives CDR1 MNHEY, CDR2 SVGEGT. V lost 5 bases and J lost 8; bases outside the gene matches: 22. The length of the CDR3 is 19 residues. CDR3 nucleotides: TGTGCCAGCAGTCCCCAGGTTGGTCTAGCGGGAACTATCAAGGATGAGCAGTTCTTC. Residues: CASSPQVGLAGTIKDEQFF.

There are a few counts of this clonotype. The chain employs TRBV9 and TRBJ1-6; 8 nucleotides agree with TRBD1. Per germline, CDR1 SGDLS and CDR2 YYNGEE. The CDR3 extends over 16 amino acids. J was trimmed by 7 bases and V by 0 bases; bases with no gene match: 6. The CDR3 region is CASSVGQGRWNSPLHF. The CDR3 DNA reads TGTGCCAGCAGCGTAGGACAGGGGCGTTGGAATTCACCCCTCCACTTT.

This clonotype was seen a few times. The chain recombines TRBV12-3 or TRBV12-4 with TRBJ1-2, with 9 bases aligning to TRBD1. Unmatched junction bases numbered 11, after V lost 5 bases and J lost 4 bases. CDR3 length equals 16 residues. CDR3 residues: CASSNTGGAFSYGYTF. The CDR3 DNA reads TGTGCCAGCAGTAATACAGGGGGCGCATTTAGCTATGGCTACACCTTC.

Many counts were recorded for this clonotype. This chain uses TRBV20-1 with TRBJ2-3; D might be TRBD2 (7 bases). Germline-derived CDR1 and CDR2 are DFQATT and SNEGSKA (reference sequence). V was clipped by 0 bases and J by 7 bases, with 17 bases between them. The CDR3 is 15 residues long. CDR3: CSARDEGGAVNTQYF. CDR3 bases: TGCAGTGCTAGAGATGAAGGGGGGGCCGTGAATACGCAGTATTTT.

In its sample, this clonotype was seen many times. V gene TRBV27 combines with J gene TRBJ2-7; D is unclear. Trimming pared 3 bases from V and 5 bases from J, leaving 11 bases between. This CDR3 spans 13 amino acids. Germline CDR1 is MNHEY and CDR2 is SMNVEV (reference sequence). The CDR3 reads CASSFRPRDEQYF. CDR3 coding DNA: TGTGCCAGCAGTTTCCGGCCAAGGGACGAGCAGTACTTC.